Described below is a single TCR beta chain sequence and its context. Its antigen has not been determined. There are no base qualities to consult, and no much larger clone falls within one base. This specimen comes from a study of shared clonotypes between healthy human individuals (dated by TCRdb to 2018 to 2021). A note on the overall study: A few men and a couple of women, aged 18 to 49 years, made up the cohort. Per donor, three plates each were used for CD4 naive and CD4 memory, two for CD8 naive, and one for CD8 memory. Each donor's leukapheresis produced roughly between roughly 0.9 and 8.9 billion PBMCs. Blood TCR repertoires of four to six healthy adults were deeply sequenced to estimate repertoire size and the extent of clonotype sharing between individuals. To increase sequencing depth and limit assay-specific biases, different laboratories used diverse techniques to prepare libraries and sequence TCR repertoires.

The donors were healthy, HIV-negative adults with no recently reported acute infections or vaccinations. All donors were Caucasian adults living in Nashville, Tennessee, USA. CD4+ T cells were enriched through magnetic negative selection, after which naive cells were positively selected on CD45RA and the remaining negative fraction served as the memory subset. Blood was collected by leukapheresis, and PBMCs were isolated by Ficoll-Histopaque density gradient centrifugation and then cryopreserved in liquid nitrogen vapor phase. Analytical flow cytometry was used to check the purity and quantity of every magnetically sorted T cell population. Genomic DNA was isolated from each sorted fraction and quantified by UV absorbance on a Nanodrop 2000c. The V end gives up 0 bases and the J end 3 bases, leaving 6 bases in the junction not matched to a gene. The germline V gene yields MNHEY for CDR1 and SVGAGI for CDR2. The CDR3 goes from the cysteine to the phenylalanine over 16 residues. Just CDR3 DNA is preserved here, 48 bases in frame from base 1.

Overall results and qualifications from the work: Only blood was sampled, and tissue TCR repertoires likely differ from those in blood. Because the study included a small number of donors, the genetic and exposure-history diversity represented was limited. Rarefaction of sorted-subset datasets indicated incomplete sequencing despite the large sequencing depth. Pairwise subsampling led to the expectation that sequencing depth would affect the degree of clonotype sharing among donors. Sharing across several donors was observed for around 5% of naive CD4, over 3% of naive CD8, about 2.3% of memory CD4, and less than 0.45% of memory CD8 clonotypes. Larger estimated clonotype richness was generally found for naive subsets than for memory subsets. Higher generation probabilities were observed for clonotypes shared by all four sorted-subset donors than for non-shared clonotypes.

TCR CDR3 regions were amplified from genomic DNA by multiplex PCR using the deep immunoSEQ assay. For each cell subset, the extracted genomic DNA was distributed evenly across all wells of several immunoSEQ 96-well plates, and each plate served as one replicate. For sorted subsets, approximately 190 ng genomic DNA, equal to tens of thousands of T cell genomes, was loaded into each replicate PCR. Purified libraries were measured with a Qubit 3.0 fluorometer, size-checked on a Bioanalyzer 2100, and measured again with the KAPA Library Quantification kit. Each immunoSEQ 96-well plate was sequenced on its own single-read 150-cycle Illumina NextSeq 550 flow cell. Per the source publication's procedure: Because the immunoSEQ output held only junctional sequences and lacked quality scores, the filtering could not match the filtering applied to full-length reads. Sequences were annotated with PyIR, a Python wrapper for IgBLAST v1.9, using IMGT germline references to assign V/J genes and CDR3. Reads were filtered out if the reads had weak V/J assignments (E-value above 1e-6), no CDR3, stop codons, out-of-frame junctions, or ambiguous translated residues. V3J clonotypes were defined as sequences sharing the same inferred V gene, J gene, and CDR3 amino acid sequence. Percentage overlap between repertoires was computed as shared unique clonotypes divided by the size of the smaller repertoire. RTK rarefaction, the Chao1 estimator, and Recon v2.1 estimates of unobserved clonotypes were used to assess repertoire richness. OLGA was used to compute generation probabilities for all TCRbeta clonotypes that the gDNA method yielded from a few donors. TCRdb provides this immuneACCESS table in a form limited to in-frame rearrangements. Some clones are lacking; in checked studies, under half of them reflect an unresolved V gene, and why the rest are absent is not known. D and trimming were read from the DNA, whereas the V and J calls and clone size are those reported in that table. This sample is represented by 1.4 million or so clones; less than 99% of them were singletons. The ten largest clones take up roughly 0.36% of the sample.

This sequence was found in a man aged 30 to 39 in good health. Sequencing was performed on naive CD4+ T cells sorted from blood. The meaning of the sample's cell subset or site label: CD45RA+ positively selected. The sequence joins TRBV6-5 to TRBJ2-7, with TRBD2 identical over 9 junction bases. For the CDR3, the sequence is CASSYSELAGNYEQYF. The sequenced DNA: TGTGCCAGCAGTTACTCTGAACTAGCGGGCAACTACGAGCAGTACTTC.